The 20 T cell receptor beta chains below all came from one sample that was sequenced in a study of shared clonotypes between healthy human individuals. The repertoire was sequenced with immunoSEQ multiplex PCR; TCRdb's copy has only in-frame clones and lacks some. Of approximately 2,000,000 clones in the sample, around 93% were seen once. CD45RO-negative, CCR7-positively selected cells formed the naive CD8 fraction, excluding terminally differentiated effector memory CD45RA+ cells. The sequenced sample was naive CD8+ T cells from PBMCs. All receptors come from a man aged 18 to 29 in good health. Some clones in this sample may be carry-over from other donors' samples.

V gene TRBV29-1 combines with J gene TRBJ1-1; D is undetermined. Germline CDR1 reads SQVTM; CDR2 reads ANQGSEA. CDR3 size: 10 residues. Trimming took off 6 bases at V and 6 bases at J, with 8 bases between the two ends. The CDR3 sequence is CSVFLSEAFF. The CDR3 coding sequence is TGCAGCGTCTTTTTGTCTGAAGCTTTCTTT.

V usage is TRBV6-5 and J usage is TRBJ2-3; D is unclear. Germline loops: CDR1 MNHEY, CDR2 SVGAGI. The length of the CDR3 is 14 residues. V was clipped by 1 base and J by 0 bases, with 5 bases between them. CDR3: CASSYYPSTDTQYF. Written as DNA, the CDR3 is TGTGCCAGCAGTTACTACCCTAGCACAGATACGCAGTATTTT.

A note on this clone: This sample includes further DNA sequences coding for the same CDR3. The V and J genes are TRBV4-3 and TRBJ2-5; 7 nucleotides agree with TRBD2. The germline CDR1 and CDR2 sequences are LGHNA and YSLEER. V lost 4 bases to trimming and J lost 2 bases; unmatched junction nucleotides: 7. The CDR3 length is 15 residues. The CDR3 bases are TGCGCCAGCAGCCGACTACTAGCGCCTCAAGAGACCCAGTACTTC. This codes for CASSRLLAPQETQYF.

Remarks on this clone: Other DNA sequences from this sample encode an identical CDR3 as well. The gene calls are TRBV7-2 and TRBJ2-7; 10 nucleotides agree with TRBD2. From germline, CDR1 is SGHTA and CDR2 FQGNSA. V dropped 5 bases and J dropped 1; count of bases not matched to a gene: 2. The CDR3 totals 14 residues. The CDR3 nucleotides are TGTGCCAGCAGCCCTAGCGGGAGTTCCTACGAGCAGTACTTC. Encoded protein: CASSPSGSSYEQYF.

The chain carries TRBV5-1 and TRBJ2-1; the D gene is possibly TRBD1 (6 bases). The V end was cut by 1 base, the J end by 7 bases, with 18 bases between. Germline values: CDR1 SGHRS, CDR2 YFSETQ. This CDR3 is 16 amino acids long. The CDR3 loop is CASSLQGSPPENEQFF. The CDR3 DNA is TGCGCCAGCAGCTTGCAGGGGAGCCCACCAGAAAATGAGCAGTTCTTC.

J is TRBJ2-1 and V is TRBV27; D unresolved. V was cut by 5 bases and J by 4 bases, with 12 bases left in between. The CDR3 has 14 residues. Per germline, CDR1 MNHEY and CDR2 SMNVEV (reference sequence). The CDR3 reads CASSTTTLYNEQFF. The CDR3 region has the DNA TGTGCCAGCAGTACCACTACGCTTTACAATGAGCAGTTCTTC.

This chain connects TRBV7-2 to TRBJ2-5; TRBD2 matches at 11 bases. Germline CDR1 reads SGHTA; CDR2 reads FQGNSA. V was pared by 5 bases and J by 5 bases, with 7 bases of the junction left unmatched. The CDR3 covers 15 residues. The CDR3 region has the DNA TGTGCCAGCAGCCCGACTAGCGGGAAATCTGAGACCCAGTACTTC. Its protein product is CASSPTSGKSETQYF.

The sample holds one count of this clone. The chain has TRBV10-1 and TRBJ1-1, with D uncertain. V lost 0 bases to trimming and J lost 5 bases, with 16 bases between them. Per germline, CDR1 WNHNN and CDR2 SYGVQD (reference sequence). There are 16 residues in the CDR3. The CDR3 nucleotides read TGCGCCAGCAGTGAGTCTCGGTACAGCTTGGGGACTGAAGCTTTCTTT. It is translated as CASSESRYSLGTEAFF.

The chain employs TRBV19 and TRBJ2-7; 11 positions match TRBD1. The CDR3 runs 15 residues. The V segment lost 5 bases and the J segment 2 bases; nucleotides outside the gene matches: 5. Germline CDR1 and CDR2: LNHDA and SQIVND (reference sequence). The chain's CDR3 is CASSEPGQGAYEQYF. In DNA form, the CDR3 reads TGTGCCAGTAGTGAGCCGGGACAGGGGGCCTACGAGCAGTACTTC.

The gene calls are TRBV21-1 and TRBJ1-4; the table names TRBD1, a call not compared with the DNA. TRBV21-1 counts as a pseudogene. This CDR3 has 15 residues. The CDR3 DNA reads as TGTGCCAGCAGCAAAGCGCCAGGGGGCAATGAAAAACTGTTTTTT. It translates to CASSKAPGGNEKLFF.

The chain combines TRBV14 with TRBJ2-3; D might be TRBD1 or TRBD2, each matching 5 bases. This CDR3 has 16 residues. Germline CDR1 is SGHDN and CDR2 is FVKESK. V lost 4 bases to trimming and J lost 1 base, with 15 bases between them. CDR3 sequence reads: CASSRGWSDRTDTQYF. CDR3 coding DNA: TGTGCCAGCAGCCGGGGGTGGTCGGACCGCACAGATACGCAGTATTTT.

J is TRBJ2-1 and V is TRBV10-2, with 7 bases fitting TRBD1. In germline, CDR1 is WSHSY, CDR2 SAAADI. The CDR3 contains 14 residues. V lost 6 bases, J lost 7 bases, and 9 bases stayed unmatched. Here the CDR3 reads CASRELTGANEQFF. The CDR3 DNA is TGCGCCAGCAGAGAACTAACAGGGGCAAATGAGCAGTTCTTC.

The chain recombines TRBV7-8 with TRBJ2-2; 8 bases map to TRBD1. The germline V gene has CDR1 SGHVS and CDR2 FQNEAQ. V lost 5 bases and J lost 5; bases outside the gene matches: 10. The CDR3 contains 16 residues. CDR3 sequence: CASSPGTGVWTGELFF. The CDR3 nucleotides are TGTGCCAGCAGCCCCGGGACAGGAGTTTGGACCGGGGAGCTGTTTTTT.

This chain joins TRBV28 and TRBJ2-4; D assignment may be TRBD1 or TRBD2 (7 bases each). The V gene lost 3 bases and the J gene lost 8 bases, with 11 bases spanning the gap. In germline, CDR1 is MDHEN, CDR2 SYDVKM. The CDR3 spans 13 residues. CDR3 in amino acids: CASSLTGRDIQYF. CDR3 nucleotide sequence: TGTGCCAGCAGTTTGACAGGGAGGGACATTCAGTACTTC.

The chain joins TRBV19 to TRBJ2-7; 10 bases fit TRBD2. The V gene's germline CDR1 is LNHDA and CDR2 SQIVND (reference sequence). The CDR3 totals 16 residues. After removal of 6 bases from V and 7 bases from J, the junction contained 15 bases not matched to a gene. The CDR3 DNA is TGTGCCAGTAGCTTACTCCGAGCGGGAGGGCCCTTGGAGCAGTACTTC. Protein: CASSLLRAGGPLEQYF.

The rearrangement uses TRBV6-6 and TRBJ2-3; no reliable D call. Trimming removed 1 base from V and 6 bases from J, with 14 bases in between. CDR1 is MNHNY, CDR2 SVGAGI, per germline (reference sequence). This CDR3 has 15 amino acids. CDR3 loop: CASSYWGLSQDTQYF. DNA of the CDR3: TGTGCCAGCAGTTACTGGGGATTATCACAGGATACGCAGTATTTT.

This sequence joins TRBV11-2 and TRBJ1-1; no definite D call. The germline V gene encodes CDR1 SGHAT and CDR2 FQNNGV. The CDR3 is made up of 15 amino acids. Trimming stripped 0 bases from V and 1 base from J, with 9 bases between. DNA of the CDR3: TGTGCCAGCAGCTTAGATTGGGGTCCGAACACTGAAGCTTTCTTT. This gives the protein CASSLDWGPNTEAFF.

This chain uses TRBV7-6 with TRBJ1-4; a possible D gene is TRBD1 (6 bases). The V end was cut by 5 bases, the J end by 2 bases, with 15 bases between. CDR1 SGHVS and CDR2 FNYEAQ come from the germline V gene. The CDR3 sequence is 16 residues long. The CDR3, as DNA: TGTGCCAGCAGCCCACGGAGGGGGTCGACTAATGAAAAACTGTTTTTT. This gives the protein CASSPRRGSTNEKLFF.

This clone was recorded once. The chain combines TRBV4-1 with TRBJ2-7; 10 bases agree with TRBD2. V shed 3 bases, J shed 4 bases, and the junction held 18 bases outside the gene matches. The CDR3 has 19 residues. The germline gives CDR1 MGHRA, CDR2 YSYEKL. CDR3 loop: CASSQQSGGEGRSSYEQYF. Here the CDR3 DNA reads TGCGCCAGCAGCCAGCAAAGCGGGGGGGAGGGGCGGTCATCATACGAGCAGTACTTC.

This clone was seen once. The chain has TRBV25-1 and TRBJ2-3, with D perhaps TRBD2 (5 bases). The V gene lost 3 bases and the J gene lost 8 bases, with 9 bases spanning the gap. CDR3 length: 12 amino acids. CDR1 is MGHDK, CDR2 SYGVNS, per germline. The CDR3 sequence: CASSDLRVTQYF. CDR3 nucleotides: TGTGCCAGCAGTGATCTGAGGGTTACGCAGTATTTT.